These 19 T cell receptor beta chains originate from one sample sequenced in a study of blood T cell repertoires in COVID-19. The repertoire was sequenced with immunoSEQ multiplex PCR; TCRdb's copy has only in-frame clones and lacks some. The data contain 30,000 to 35,000 clones, approximately 78% of them singletons. Sample: peripheral blood. All receptors come from a man older than 75 with active or convalescent COVID-19.

This chain uses TRBV19 with TRBJ1-6; 7 bases are a match to TRBD1. Germline assignment: CDR1 LNHDA and CDR2 SQIVND (reference sequence). The V segment lost 7 bases and the J segment 6 bases; nucleotides outside the gene matches: 9. The CDR3 is made up of 15 amino acids. CDR3 amino acids: CASIPTGKFNSPLHF. CDR3 DNA: TGTGCCAGTATCCCGACAGGGAAGTTTAATTCACCCCTCCACTTT.

This chain uses TRBV6-2 or TRBV6-3 with TRBJ1-1; 8 bases are a match to TRBD1. This CDR3 is built from 14 residues. The junction had 7 bases not matched to a gene; V was cut back by 6 bases and J by 4 bases. Germline CDR1 and CDR2: MNHEY and SVGEGT. CDR3 sequence reads: CASSRTGRGTEAFF. The CDR3 nucleotides read TGTGCCAGCAGCCGGACAGGGAGGGGCACTGAAGCTTTCTTT.

The rearrangement uses TRBV19 and TRBJ2-2; the match to TRBD1 covers 8 bases. The V and J ends lost 9 bases and 2 bases, in that order; junction bases with no gene match: 8. The CDR3 runs to 15 residues. Per the germline V gene, CDR1 is LNHDA and CDR2 is SQIVND (reference sequence). The CDR3 DNA reads as TGTGCCAGAGTAGACAGGGGACAAAACACCGGGGAGCTGTTTTTT. Amino acid sequence: CARVDRGQNTGELFF.

The gene calls are TRBV9 and TRBJ1-1, with D maybe TRBD1 (6 bases). Germline V CDR1 and CDR2: SGDLS, YYNGEE. This CDR3 spans 14 amino acids. The ends were cut back, 4 bases at V and 1 base at J, with 11 bases in the middle. CDR3 loop: CASSPQTGNTEAFF. The DNA for the CDR3 is TGTGCCAGCAGCCCACAGACAGGGAACACTGAAGCTTTCTTT.

This clone was detected a few times. The chain couples TRBV27 to TRBJ1-6; TRBD1 is a possible D gene (6 bases). V was pared by 2 bases and J by 2 bases, with 10 bases between. The CDR3 contains 16 residues. The germline gives CDR1 MNHEY, CDR2 SMNVEV (reference sequence). In DNA, the CDR3 is TGTGCCAGCAGTTTACTACAGGGAGCCTATAATTCACCCCTCCACTTT. It encodes CASSLLQGAYNSPLHF.

The chain is built from TRBV7-3 and TRBJ2-2; 10 nucleotides line up with TRBD2. The CDR3 contains 17 residues. Looked up from germline, CDR1 is SGHTA and CDR2 is FQGTGA. The ends lost 5 bases at V and 6 bases at J; junction bases unmatched: 12. The CDR3 coding sequence is TGTGCCAGCAGCGCTACCATGGCTAGCGGGAGTCCCGGGGAGCTGTTTTTT. As protein: CASSATMASGSPGELFF. Full variable domain (rest looked up from reference TRBV7-3 and TRBJ2-2): GAGVSQTPSNKVTEKGKYVELRCDPISGHTALYWYRQSLGQGPEFLIYFQGTGAADDSGLPNDRFFAVRPEGSVSTLKIQRTERGDSAVYLCASSATMASGSPGELFFGEGSRLTVL.

This clone was counted a few times. V is TRBV11-2 and J is TRBJ2-3, with TRBD1 matching over 11 bases. The CDR3 length is 17 residues. V shed 7 bases and J 0 bases; nucleotides not matched to a gene: 9. The germline gives CDR1 SGHAT, CDR2 FQNNGV. The CDR3 DNA follows: TGTGCCAGCACCCAGGGACAGGGGGGACCTAGCACAGATACGCAGTATTTT. Translated: CASTQGQGGPSTDTQYF.

The chain couples TRBV2 to TRBJ2-3, with 7 positions matching TRBD1. Germline CDR1 reads SNHLY; CDR2 reads FYNNEI. Unmatched junction bases numbered 12, after V lost 10 bases and J lost 5 bases. The CDR3 runs to 14 residues. The CDR3 nucleotides read TGTGCCATCCAGAGTACAGGGGTGGTAGATACGCAGTATTTT. It translates to CAIQSTGVVDTQYF. The full variable domain, completed using reference TRBV2 and TRBJ2-3, is EPEVTQTPSHQVTQMGQEVILRCVPISNHLYFYWYRQILGQKVEFLVSFYNNEISEKSEIFDDQFSVERPDGSNFTLKIRSTKLEDSAMYFCAIQSTGVVDTQYFGPGTRLTVL.

This clone showed up just a few times. This chain joins TRBV28 and TRBJ2-7, with 7 bases aligning to TRBD2. Germline lookup yields CDR1 MDHEN and CDR2 SYDVKM. V shed 2 bases, J shed 2 bases, and the junction held 6 bases outside the gene matches. CDR3 size: 15 residues. The CDR3 here is CASSLGGEGAYEQYF. For the CDR3, the DNA is TGTGCCAGCAGTTTAGGGGGGGAAGGGGCCTACGAGCAGTACTTC. The full variable domain, in which reference TRBV28 and TRBJ2-7 provide the parts outside the CDR3, is DVKVTQSSRYLVKRTGEKVFLECVQDMDHENMFWYRQDPGLGLRLIYFSYDVKMKEKGDIPEGYSVSREKKERFSLILESASTNQTSMYLCASSLGGEGAYEQYFGPGTRLTVT.

The chain employs TRBV20-1 and TRBJ2-7; 8 bases align to TRBD1. CDR1 and CDR2 (germline): DFQATT, SNEGSKA (reference sequence). The V and J ends lost 3 bases and 0 bases, in that order; junction bases with no gene match: 7. The CDR3 is 15 amino acids. CDR3 nucleotide sequence: TGCAGTGCTAGTCCAAGACAGGGGAGCTCCTACGAGCAGTACTTC. This translates into CSASPRQGSSYEQYF.

The chain combines TRBV7-2 with TRBJ2-1; tentative D call: TRBD2 (5 bases). V was shortened by 7 bases and J by 8 bases, with 18 bases between the two germline ends. This CDR3 has 14 residues. CDR1 is SGHTA and CDR2 is FQGNSA in the germline V gene. The CDR3, as DNA: TGTGCCAGCACCTCCACCAACCAGGAGGATGAGCAGTTCTTC. Amino acid sequence: CASTSTNQEDEQFF.

The chain joins TRBV4-1 to TRBJ2-5; 9 nucleotides line up with TRBD2. This CDR3 has 14 residues. The germline V gene has CDR1 MGHRA and CDR2 YSYEKL. The V segment lost 4 bases and the J segment 4 bases; nucleotides outside the gene matches: 4. CDR3 amino acids: CASSLAGVRETQYF. In DNA form, the CDR3 reads TGCGCCAGCAGCCTAGCGGGAGTGCGAGAGACCCAGTACTTC.

V and J are TRBV9 and TRBJ2-2; 9 bases align to TRBD1. The CDR3 spans 15 residues. Unmatched junction bases numbered 5, after V lost 3 bases and J lost 5 bases. Germline V CDR1 and CDR2: SGDLS, YYNGEE. The CDR3 DNA sequence: TGTGCCAGCAGCGCCAAACAGGGGGCGACCGGGGAGCTGTTTTTT. Translating gives CASSAKQGATGELFF.

This clone was seen a single time. The gene calls are TRBV5-1 and TRBJ2-1, with TRBD2 as a possible D gene (6 bases). Deletions cut 0 bases from V and 0 bases from J, with 10 bases between. This CDR3 is built from 16 residues. Germline V lookup: CDR1 SGHRS, CDR2 YFSETQ. The CDR3 protein is CASSLDAGNSYNEQFF. The CDR3 DNA reads as TGCGCCAGCAGCTTGGACGCGGGAAACTCCTACAATGAGCAGTTCTTC.

V gene TRBV25-1 combines with J gene TRBJ1-6, with a tentative D call TRBD1 (6 bases). The length of the CDR3 is 14 residues. The V and J ends lost 8 bases and 6 bases respectively, with 14 bases between them. CDR1 is MGHDK, CDR2 SYGVNS, per germline. The DNA of the CDR3 is TGTGCCAGCGGGCTGGGGGGGGCTAATTCACCCCTCCACTTT. It translates to CASGLGGANSPLHF.

The genes are TRBV5-1 and TRBJ1-1; 9 nucleotides align to TRBD1. With 3 bases clipped from V and 7 bases from J, the junction kept 10 bases outside the gene matches. The CDR3 extends over 15 amino acids. Germline V gene lookup returns CDR1 SGHRS and CDR2 YFSETQ. The DNA of the CDR3 is TGCGCCAGCAGCTCCACCACAGGGGGCGTCGGTGAAGCTTTCTTT. It specifies CASSSTTGGVGEAFF.

The chain couples TRBV24-1 to TRBJ2-1, with a possible D match to TRBD2 (6 bases). The ends were cut back, 3 bases at V and 1 base at J, with 12 bases in the middle. This CDR3 spans 16 amino acids. Germline assignment: CDR1 KGHDR and CDR2 SFDVKD. The DNA for the CDR3 is TGTGCCACCAGTGATCCCACTAGCACTTCCTACAATGAGCAGTTCTTC. Amino acids: CATSDPTSTSYNEQFF.

The genes are TRBV28 and TRBJ2-5; D is uncertain. Trimming took off 3 bases at V and 2 bases at J, with 10 bases between the two ends. The germline CDR1 and CDR2 sequences are MDHEN and SYDVKM. This CDR3 spans 14 amino acids. The CDR3 DNA sequence: TGTGCCAGCAGTTTTTCGCAGGCACAAGAGACCCAGTACTTC. Translation: CASSFSQAQETQYF.

V gene TRBV10-3 combines with J gene TRBJ2-3, with TRBD2 matching over 13 bases. The CDR3 is 16 amino acids. Trimming took 6 bases from V and 6 from J; bases not matched to a gene: 9. The V gene's germline CDR1 is ENHRY and CDR2 SYGVKD. As DNA, the CDR3 is TGTGCCATCAGGGGACTAGCGGGACTCCAGGGGGATACGCAGTATTTT. The encoded protein is CAIRGLAGLQGDTQYF.